A selection of T cell receptor beta chains follows, all from one sample in a study of T cells after yellow fever vaccination. MiXCR was run by TCRdb on the 5' RACE reads, yielding one entry per CDR3 protein. Of around 250,000 distinct CDR3 sequences in the sample, 6.9% were seen once. This specimen was CD4+ T cells sorted from PBMCs, taken 15 days after the yellow fever booster vaccination. Receptors originate from a man in his thirties or forties who received the YFV17D yellow fever vaccine. Both conserved end residues are part of each CDR3. A D gene is named only where the DNA matches it firmly. Size tells how often a clone was seen (once, few, many) or the class of an expanded clone, and some rows leave it out.

clone size: -; J gene: TRBJ2-3; V gene: TRBV7-3; D gene: -; CDR3 DNA: TGTGCCAGCAGCCCAAAAGGACAAAGCACAGATACGCAGTATTTT; CDR3 protein: CASSPKGQSTDTQYF
clone size: few; J gene: TRBJ2-5; V gene: TRBV7-3; D gene: -; CDR3 DNA: TGTGCCAGCAGCTTATTGGGGGGGCACGGAGAGACCCAGTACTTC; CDR3 protein: CASSLLGGHGETQYF
clone size: few; J gene: TRBJ1-1; V gene: TRBV28; D gene: -; CDR3 DNA: TGTGCCAGCAGTTTATCAGCGCGGGTCACTGAAGCTTTCTTT; CDR3 protein: CASSLSARVTEAFF
clone size: few; J gene: TRBJ2-1; V gene: TRBV18; D gene: -; CDR3 DNA: TGTGCCAGCTACGCCGGGACCTACAATGAGCAGTTCTTC; CDR3 protein: CASYAGTYNEQFF
clone size: few; J gene: TRBJ1-2; V gene: TRBV6-5; D gene: TRBD1; CDR3 DNA: TGTGCCAGCAGTTCCGGACAGGGATTTTATGGCTACACCTTC; CDR3 protein: CASSSGQGFYGYTF
clone size: few; J gene: TRBJ2-1; V gene: TRBV14; D gene: -; CDR3 DNA: TGTGCCAGCAGCCAAGTGGATTACAGGGGAGGGCAGAACAATGAGCAGTTCTTC; CDR3 protein: CASSQVDYRGGQNNEQFF
clone size: once; J gene: TRBJ2-7; V gene: TRBV5-1; D gene: TRBD1; CDR3 DNA: TGCGCCAGCAGCTTGGAAGGACAGGGGTCCCGCGAGCAGTACTTC; CDR3 protein: CASSLEGQGSREQYF
clone size: few; J gene: TRBJ2-2; V gene: TRBV18; D gene: -; CDR3 DNA: TGTGCCAGCTCACCAGGCAGCTATAACACCGGGGAGCTGTTTTTT; CDR3 protein: CASSPGSYNTGELFF
clone size: few; J gene: TRBJ1-5; V gene: TRBV7-2; D gene: TRBD1; CDR3 DNA: TGTGCCAGCAGCCTGGGACAGGGATTTTATCAGCCCCAGCATTTT; CDR3 protein: CASSLGQGFYQPQHF
clone size: few; J gene: TRBJ1-1; V gene: TRBV28; D gene: -; CDR3 DNA: TGTGCCAGCAGTTTGACAACCTCGGGGCCTGAAGCTTTCTTT; CDR3 protein: CASSLTTSGPEAFF
clone size: many; J gene: TRBJ2-2; V gene: TRBV7-3; D gene: -; CDR3 DNA: TGTGCCAGCAGCTCCTTCGGGGGTGGCGGGGAGCTGTTTTTT; CDR3 protein: CASSSFGGGGELFF
clone size: many; J gene: TRBJ2-3; V gene: TRBV7-2; D gene: -; CDR3 DNA: TGTGCCAGCAGCCAGGGGACATCCACTAGCACAGATACGCAGTATTTT; CDR3 protein: CASSQGTSTSTDTQYF
clone size: few; J gene: TRBJ2-1; V gene: TRBV7-9; D gene: -; CDR3 DNA: TGTGCCAGCAGCAACGGGGAGCTCGGTGAGCAGTTCTTC; CDR3 protein: CASSNGELGEQFF
clone size: -; J gene: TRBJ1-5; V gene: TRBV7-2; D gene: -; CDR3 DNA: TGTGCCAGCAGCTTAGACCTTAGCAATCAGCCCCAGCATTTT; CDR3 protein: CASSLDLSNQPQHF
clone size: few; J gene: TRBJ2-5; V gene: TRBV19; D gene: TRBD1; CDR3 DNA: TGTGCCAGTAGTATTTTGGCAGGGGGCAGGGGAGAGACCCAGTACTTC; CDR3 protein: CASSILAGGRGETQYF
clone size: many; J gene: TRBJ2-7; V gene: TRBV12-3/TRBV12-4; D gene: TRBD1; CDR3 DNA: TGTGCCAGCAGCCGGGACAGAGCCTACGAGCAGTACTTC; CDR3 protein: CASSRDRAYEQYF
clone size: many; J gene: TRBJ2-3; V gene: TRBV20-1; D gene: -; CDR3 DNA: TGCAGTGCTACCCTAGTGGGGGATAGCACAGATACGCAGTATTTT; CDR3 protein: CSATLVGDSTDTQYF
clone size: few; J gene: TRBJ1-1; V gene: TRBV20-1; D gene: -; CDR3 DNA: TGCAGTGCTAGATCGCAGGGGATAATGAACACTGAAGCTTTCTTT; CDR3 protein: CSARSQGIMNTEAFF
clone size: few; J gene: TRBJ2-1; V gene: TRBV20-1; D gene: TRBD2; CDR3 DNA: TGCAGTGCTACCGGGACTAGCAACCTAGAGCAGTTCTTC; CDR3 protein: CSATGTSNLEQFF
clone size: many; J gene: TRBJ2-5; V gene: TRBV20-1; D gene: TRBD1; CDR3 DNA: TGCAGTGCTCCCCCAGGGGGATCGGGGCAAGAGACCCAGTACTTC; CDR3 protein: CSAPPGGSGQETQYF
clone size: few; J gene: TRBJ2-7; V gene: TRBV10-3; D gene: -; CDR3 DNA: TGTGCCATCAGTACCTACGGGGTCGACGAGCAGTACTTC; CDR3 protein: CAISTYGVDEQYF
clone size: many; J gene: TRBJ2-1; V gene: TRBV20-1; D gene: -; CDR3 DNA: TGCAGTGCTCCCCTCAATGAGCAGTTCTTC; CDR3 protein: CSAPLNEQFF
clone size: few; J gene: TRBJ1-6; V gene: TRBV12-3/TRBV12-4; D gene: -; CDR3 DNA: TGTGCCAGCAGTGAGACCGGGGGGAATAATTCACCCCTCCACTTT; CDR3 protein: CASSETGGNNSPLHF
clone size: -; J gene: TRBJ2-1; V gene: TRBV12-3/TRBV12-4; D gene: -; CDR3 DNA: TGTGCCAGCAGTATTAGGGGGGCTGAGCAGTTCTTC; CDR3 protein: CASSIRGAEQFF
clone size: -; J gene: TRBJ2-7; V gene: TRBV20-1; D gene: -; CDR3 DNA: TGCAGTGTGTTTATAGCGAGCAGGGTGGGGGAGCAGTACTTC; CDR3 protein: CSVFIASRVGEQYF
clone size: -; J gene: TRBJ2-2; V gene: TRBV30; D gene: -; CDR3 DNA: TGTGCCTGTGGGTCCAAGTTCTCCGGGGAGCTGTTTTTT; CDR3 protein: CACGSKFSGELFF
clone size: few; J gene: TRBJ2-1; V gene: TRBV20-1; D gene: -; CDR3 DNA: TGCAGTGCTAGAGGAGTCGAGGCCTCGTGGCAGTTCTTC; CDR3 protein: CSARGVEASWQFF
clone size: few; J gene: TRBJ1-1; V gene: TRBV6-1; D gene: -; CDR3 DNA: TGTGCCAGCAGTGCCGGGAGGGGCGACACTGAAGCTTTCTTT; CDR3 protein: CASSAGRGDTEAFF
clone size: -; J gene: TRBJ2-1; V gene: TRBV5-1; D gene: -; CDR3 DNA: TGCGCCAGCAACTCCGTCCGGGAACCCTACAATGAGCAGTTCTTC; CDR3 protein: CASNSVREPYNEQFF
clone size: many; J gene: TRBJ2-7; V gene: TRBV7-2; D gene: -; CDR3 DNA: TGTGCCAGCAGCCTCGGCCTTCAGACCTACGAGCAGTACTTC; CDR3 protein: CASSLGLQTYEQYF
clone size: few; J gene: TRBJ2-5; V gene: TRBV5-6; D gene: -; CDR3 DNA: TGTGCCAGCAGCGGACGGACGGGCTGGTACGATCAAGAGACCCAGTACTTC; CDR3 protein: CASSGRTGWYDQETQYF
clone size: -; J gene: TRBJ2-7; V gene: TRBV25-1; D gene: -; CDR3 DNA: TGTGCCAGCTCGGGGACCCAAACCTCCTACGAGCAGTACTTC; CDR3 protein: CASSGTQTSYEQYF
clone size: -; J gene: TRBJ1-3; V gene: TRBV7-9; D gene: -; CDR3 DNA: TGTGCCAATGGGGGGGCTGGAAACACCATATATTTT; CDR3 protein: CANGGAGNTIYF
clone size: -; J gene: TRBJ2-3; V gene: TRBV29-1; D gene: -; CDR3 DNA: TGCAGCGCCCTTGGTCGAGGTACGCAGTATTTT; CDR3 protein: CSALGRGTQYF
clone size: few; J gene: TRBJ1-5; V gene: TRBV2; D gene: TRBD1; CDR3 DNA: TGTGCCAGCAGTACAAAACAGGGGTCTGGCAATCAGCCCCAGCATTTT; CDR3 protein: CASSTKQGSGNQPQHF
clone size: -; J gene: TRBJ2-2; V gene: TRBV24-1; D gene: -; CDR3 DNA: TGTGCCACCAGTGATTTTGCAGGGCACGTCGGGGAGCTGTTTTTT; CDR3 protein: CATSDFAGHVGELFF
clone size: -; J gene: TRBJ1-2; V gene: TRBV29-1; D gene: -; CDR3 DNA: TGCAGCGTTGAATTGGAGTGGGGCTATGGCTACACCTTC; CDR3 protein: CSVELEWGYGYTF
clone size: -; J gene: TRBJ2-1; V gene: TRBV7-3; D gene: -; CDR3 DNA: TGTGCCAGCAGCTTACGGAGCAACGGCTACAATGAGCAGTTCTTC; CDR3 protein: CASSLRSNGYNEQFF
clone size: -; J gene: TRBJ2-2; V gene: TRBV5-1; D gene: -; CDR3 DNA: TGCGCCAGCAGCAGGAGGCTAGACGCGAACACCGGGGAGCTGTTTTTT; CDR3 protein: CASSRRLDANTGELFF
clone size: -; J gene: TRBJ2-7; V gene: TRBV5-1; D gene: -; CDR3 DNA: TGCGCCAGCAGCTTGACCGCCGGGGAACTCTACGAGCAGTACTTC; CDR3 protein: CASSLTAGELYEQYF
clone size: many; J gene: TRBJ2-3; V gene: TRBV7-2; D gene: -; CDR3 DNA: TGTGCCAGCAGCTTAGTCAGGGCCACAGATACGCAGTATTTT; CDR3 protein: CASSLVRATDTQYF
clone size: -; J gene: TRBJ1-4; V gene: TRBV5-1; D gene: -; CDR3 DNA: TGCGCCAGCAGCACAGGCCGAGGTCATGAAAAACTGTTTTTT; CDR3 protein: CASSTGRGHEKLFF
clone size: -; J gene: TRBJ2-3; V gene: TRBV5-1; D gene: -; CDR3 DNA: TGCGCCAGCAGCTTCAGGGACTTTAGCACAGATACGCAGTATTTT; CDR3 protein: CASSFRDFSTDTQYF
clone size: -; J gene: TRBJ2-7; V gene: TRBV7-2; D gene: -; CDR3 DNA: TGTGCCAGCACCTTCGACGACTACGAGCAGTACTTC; CDR3 protein: CASTFDDYEQYF
clone size: many; J gene: TRBJ1-1; V gene: TRBV5-1; D gene: -; CDR3 DNA: TGCGCCAGCAGCTTGGTAGGAAGGCGTATGAACACTGAAGCTTTCTTT; CDR3 protein: CASSLVGRRMNTEAFF
clone size: many; J gene: TRBJ2-3; V gene: TRBV12-3/TRBV12-4; D gene: -; CDR3 DNA: TGTGCCAGCAGTTTGCGGATGGACACAGATACGCAGTATTTT; CDR3 protein: CASSLRMDTDTQYF
clone size: few; J gene: TRBJ2-7; V gene: TRBV7-2; D gene: TRBD1; CDR3 DNA: TGTGCCAGCAAACCTAGCCGGGACAGGGGGCACGAGCAGTACTTC; CDR3 protein: CASKPSRDRGHEQYF
clone size: few; J gene: TRBJ1-1; V gene: TRBV5-1; D gene: -; CDR3 DNA: TGCGCCAGCAGGGTGGAGGGGAACACTGAAGCTTTCTTT; CDR3 protein: CASRVEGNTEAFF
clone size: few; J gene: TRBJ2-7; V gene: TRBV10-3; D gene: TRBD1; CDR3 DNA: TGTGCCATCAGTCCAGGGGACAGGGGAGGCTCCTACGAGCAGTACTTC; CDR3 protein: CAISPGDRGGSYEQYF
clone size: many; J gene: TRBJ2-2; V gene: TRBV18; D gene: -; CDR3 DNA: TGTGCCAGCTCACCATCGCAGCCGGGAAGCACCGGGGAGCTGTTTTTT; CDR3 protein: CASSPSQPGSTGELFF
clone size: -; J gene: TRBJ2-5; V gene: TRBV10-3; D gene: -; CDR3 DNA: TGTGCCATCAAGGAGACAGCCCAAGAGACCCAGTACTTC; CDR3 protein: CAIKETAQETQYF
clone size: -; J gene: TRBJ2-4; V gene: TRBV14; D gene: -; CDR3 DNA: TGTGCCAGCAGCCAATCCTTCCTACTAGCCAAAAACATTCAGTACTTC; CDR3 protein: CASSQSFLLAKNIQYF
clone size: few; J gene: TRBJ1-5; V gene: TRBV7-8; D gene: -; CDR3 DNA: TGTGCCAGCAGCTTATTCCAGGGCAATCAGCCCCAGCATTTT; CDR3 protein: CASSLFQGNQPQHF
clone size: many; J gene: TRBJ1-2; V gene: TRBV7-2; D gene: TRBD1; CDR3 DNA: TGTGCCAGCAGCTTAGGACAGGGGGCGTATTATGGCTACACCTTC; CDR3 protein: CASSLGQGAYYGYTF